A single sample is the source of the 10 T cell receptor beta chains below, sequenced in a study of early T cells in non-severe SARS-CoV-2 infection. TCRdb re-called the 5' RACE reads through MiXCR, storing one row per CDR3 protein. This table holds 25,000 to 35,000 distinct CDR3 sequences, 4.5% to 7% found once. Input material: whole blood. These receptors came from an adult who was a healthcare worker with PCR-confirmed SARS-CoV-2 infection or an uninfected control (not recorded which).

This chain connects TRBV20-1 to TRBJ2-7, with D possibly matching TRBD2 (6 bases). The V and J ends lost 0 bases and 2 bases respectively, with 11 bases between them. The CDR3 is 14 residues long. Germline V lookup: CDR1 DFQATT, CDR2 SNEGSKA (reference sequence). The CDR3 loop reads CSARDSQRAYEQYF. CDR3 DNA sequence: TGCAGTGCTAGAGATTCCCAGCGGGCCTACGAGCAGTACTTC.

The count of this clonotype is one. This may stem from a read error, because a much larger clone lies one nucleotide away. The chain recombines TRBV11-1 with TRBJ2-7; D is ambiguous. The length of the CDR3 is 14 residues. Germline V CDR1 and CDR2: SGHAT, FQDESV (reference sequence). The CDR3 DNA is TGTACCAGCAGCTCAAGGCCAAACGCCTACGAGCAGTACTTC. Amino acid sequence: CTSSSRPNAYEQYF.

The CDR3 nucleotides read TGCAGTGCTAGAGTGGAAACAGTTGAAACCCAGTACTTC. Amino acid sequence: CSARVETVETQYF. J is TRBJ2-5 and V is TRBV20-1; D is uncertain. Trimming shortened V by 1 base and J by 8 bases, and 14 bases separated the two germline ends. Germline V CDR1 and CDR2: DFQATT, SNEGSKA (reference sequence). The CDR3 length is 13 residues.

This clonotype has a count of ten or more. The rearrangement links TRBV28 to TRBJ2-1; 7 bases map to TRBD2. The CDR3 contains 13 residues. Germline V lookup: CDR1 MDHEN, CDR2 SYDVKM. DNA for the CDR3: TGTGTTATAATCCCGGGACCCGGGGGGGAGCAGTTCTTC. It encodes CVIIPGPGGEQFF.

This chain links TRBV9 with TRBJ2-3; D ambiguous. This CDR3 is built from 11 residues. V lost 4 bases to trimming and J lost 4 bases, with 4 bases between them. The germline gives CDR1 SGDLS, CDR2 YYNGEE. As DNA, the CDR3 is TGTGCCAGCAGCACCTCAGATACGCAGTATTTT. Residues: CASSTSDTQYF.

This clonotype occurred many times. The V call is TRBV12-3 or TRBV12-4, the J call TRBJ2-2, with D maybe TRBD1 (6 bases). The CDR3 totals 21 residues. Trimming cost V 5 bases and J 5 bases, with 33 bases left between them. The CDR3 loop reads CASSPTQSRDIWLVATGELFF. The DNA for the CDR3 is TGTGCCAGCAGTCCAACTCAGTCCCGGGACATCTGGTTGGTCGCTACCGGGGAGCTGTTTTTT.

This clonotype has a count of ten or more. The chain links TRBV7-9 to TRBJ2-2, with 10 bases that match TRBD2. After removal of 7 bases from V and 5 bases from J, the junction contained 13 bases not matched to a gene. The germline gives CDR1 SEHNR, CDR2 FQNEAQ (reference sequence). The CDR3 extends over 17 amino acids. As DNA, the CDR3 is TGTGCCAGCACCCTCGGGCTAGCGGGAGCGGGAACCGGGGAGCTGTTTTTT. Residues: CASTLGLAGAGTGELFF.

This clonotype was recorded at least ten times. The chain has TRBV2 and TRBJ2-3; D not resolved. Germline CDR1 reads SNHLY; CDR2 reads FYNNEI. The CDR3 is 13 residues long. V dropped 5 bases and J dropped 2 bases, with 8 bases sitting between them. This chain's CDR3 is CASSPPFTDTQYF. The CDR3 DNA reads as TGTGCCAGCAGTCCCCCCTTCACAGATACGCAGTATTTT.

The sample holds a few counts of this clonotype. The CDR3 bases are TGTGCCAGCAGCACACAGGGTGCGGGCGGGGAGCTGTTTTTT. Translated: CASSTQGAGGELFF. The chain combines TRBV7-3 with TRBJ2-2, with a possible D match to TRBD1 (6 bases). Looked up from germline, CDR1 is SGHTA and CDR2 is FQGTGA. V dropped 5 bases and J dropped 7 bases, with 14 bases sitting between them. The CDR3 is 14 residues long.

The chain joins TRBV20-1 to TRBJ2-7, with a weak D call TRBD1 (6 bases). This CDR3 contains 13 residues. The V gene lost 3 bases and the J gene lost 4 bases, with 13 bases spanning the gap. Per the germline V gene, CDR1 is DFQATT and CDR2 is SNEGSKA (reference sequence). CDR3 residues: CSARDSEYYEQYF. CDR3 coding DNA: TGCAGTGCTAGGGACAGTGAGTATTACGAGCAGTACTTC.